This passage covers 20 T cell receptor beta chains from one sample sequenced in a study of technical replicates of blood from a handful of donors. Generated by immunoSEQ multiplex PCR, the TCRdb table keeps only in-frame clones and is missing some. The sample lists approximately 60,000 clones, approximately 86% occurring once. The sequenced material came from PBMCs. These receptors all stem from a human donor in good health. Some clones in this sample may be carry-over from other donors' samples.

This rearrangement joins TRBV21-1 to TRBJ1-1; whether TRBD1, the table's D call, matches the DNA was not checked. TRBV21-1 is termed a pseudogene. The CDR3 loop spans 16 amino acids. The DNA of the CDR3 is TGTGCCAGCAGCAAAGGAGGCCAGGGGCGGATCGCTGAAGCTTTCTTT. Protein sequence: CASSKGGQGRIAEAFF.

The count of this clone is one. The chain has TRBV5-1 and TRBJ1-5; no clear D gene. This CDR3 has 14 residues. V was trimmed by 0 bases and J by 3 bases, leaving 7 bases between them. Germline V lookup: CDR1 SGHRS, CDR2 YFSETQ. As DNA, the CDR3 is TGCGCCAGCAGCTTGGGCGGAAACAATCAGCCCCAGCATTTT. Translation gives CASSLGGNNQPQHF.

This clone came up a few times. The chain employs TRBV9 and TRBJ2-7; TRBD1 aligns across 7 bases. Germline loops: CDR1 SGDLS, CDR2 YYNGEE. V gave up 0 bases and J gave up 5 bases; unmatched junction bases: 8. The CDR3 is 15 amino acids. The CDR3 DNA is TGTGCCAGCAGCGTAGCTCCGACAGGGTTCCACGAGCAGTACTTC. Protein: CASSVAPTGFHEQYF.

This clone was seen only a few times. The V gene is TRBV6-4, the J gene TRBJ2-3; 7 bases match TRBD2. The germline V gene encodes CDR1 MRHNA and CDR2 SNTAGT. J was trimmed by 4 bases and V by 2 bases; bases with no gene match: 3. CDR3 length: 14 amino acids. DNA for the CDR3: TGTGCCAGCAGTGACGGCGGGAGTTCAGATACGCAGTATTTT. Protein product: CASSDGGSSDTQYF.

This clone was observed a handful of times. This chain links TRBV19 with TRBJ2-7; TRBD1 matches at 8 bases. This CDR3 has 11 residues. Germline V gene sequence: CDR1 LNHDA, CDR2 SQIVND (reference sequence). V was pared by 7 bases and J by 7 bases, with 3 bases of the junction left unmatched. CDR3 sequence reads: CASKTGVEQYF. The CDR3 bases are TGTGCCAGTAAGACAGGGGTGGAGCAGTACTTC.

The chain uses TRBV9 and TRBJ2-1; D call uncertain. The CDR3 runs to 14 residues. Germline V CDR1 and CDR2: SGDLS, YYNGEE. Trimming shortened V by 4 bases and J by 0 bases, and 8 bases separated the two germline ends. The CDR3 DNA sequence: TGTGCCAGCAGCCCCCCGAGCTCCTACAATGAGCAGTTCTTC. Translated: CASSPPSSYNEQFF.

This chain joins TRBV19 and TRBJ1-1; a possible D gene is TRBD1 (5 bases). The CDR3 is 14 residues long. The germline gives CDR1 LNHDA, CDR2 SQIVND (reference sequence). V dropped 0 bases and J dropped 6 bases, with 11 bases sitting between them. CDR3 loop: CASSIDRGIAEAFF. DNA of the CDR3: TGTGCCAGTAGTATAGATCGGGGGATCGCTGAAGCTTTCTTT.

The V gene is TRBV29-1, the J gene TRBJ2-5; possible D gene TRBD2, 8 bases. Trimming shortened V by 4 bases and J by 3 bases, and 18 bases separated the two germline ends. Looked up from germline, CDR1 is SQVTM and CDR2 is ANQGSEA. The CDR3 sequence is 15 residues long. The CDR3 protein is CSVVLAEGGKETQYF. CDR3 nucleotides: TGCAGCGTTGTACTAGCGGAAGGGGGCAAAGAGACCCAGTACTTC.

V usage is TRBV5-1 and J usage is TRBJ2-1; 8 bases map to TRBD2. The germline gives CDR1 SGHRS, CDR2 YFSETQ. J was trimmed by 3 bases and V by 5 bases; bases with no gene match: 7. The CDR3 contains 15 residues. The DNA for the CDR3 is TGCGCCAGCAGGGAGAGCGGGGGAGACTACAATGAGCAGTTCTTC. This gives the protein CASRESGGDYNEQFF. The whole variable domain, filled in from reference TRBV5-1 and TRBJ2-1, reads KAGVTQTPRYLIKTRGQQVTLSCSPISGHRSVSWYQQTPGQGLQFLFEYFSETQRNKGNFPGRFSGRQFSNSRSEMNVSTLELGDSALYLCASRESGGDYNEQFFGPGTRLTVL.

V and J are TRBV2 and TRBJ1-2; D remains unclear. Germline V gene data show CDR1 as SNHLY and CDR2 as FYNNEI. Between the trimmed V and J ends, which lost 8 bases and 2 bases, there was a span of 18 bases. CDR3 length equals 15 residues. This chain's CDR3 is CASLGPSSRNYGYTF. The DNA of the CDR3 is TGTGCCAGCCTTGGGCCCAGCTCTCGGAACTATGGCTACACCTTC.

This clone was seen only once. The chain couples TRBV27 to TRBJ1-1; D is undetermined. The CDR3 contains 13 residues. The germline V and J ends were trimmed by 5 bases and 1 base, with 8 bases remaining between them. In germline, CDR1 is MNHEY, CDR2 SMNVEV (reference sequence). CDR3 nucleotide sequence: TGTGCCAGCAGTCCTGGCCCGAACACTGAAGCTTTCTTT. It is translated as CASSPGPNTEAFF.

J is TRBJ1-1 and V is TRBV4-3, with 7 bases fitting TRBD1. The CDR3 loop spans 15 amino acids. V gave up 0 bases and J gave up 4 bases; unmatched junction bases: 5. In germline, CDR1 is LGHNA, CDR2 YSLEER. The CDR3 spells CASSQDRGLVTEAFF. The CDR3 DNA sequence: TGCGCCAGCAGCCAAGATAGGGGGCTGGTCACTGAAGCTTTCTTT.

The chain joins TRBV6-5 to TRBJ1-1, with D possibly TRBD1 on 5 matching bases. This CDR3 has 15 residues. Per the germline V gene, CDR1 is MNHEY and CDR2 is SVGAGI. V was clipped by 2 bases and J by 1 base, with 11 bases between them. CDR3 nucleotide sequence: TGTGCCAGCAGTTACCGGAACACAGGGAACACTGAAGCTTTCTTT. Translation: CASSYRNTGNTEAFF.

This rearrangement joins TRBV6-6 to TRBJ1-2; no definite D call. The germline V gene encodes CDR1 MNHNY and CDR2 SVGAGI (reference sequence). The ends were cut back, 0 bases at V and 2 bases at J, with 7 bases in the middle. The CDR3 has 14 residues. The CDR3: CASSYSRGNYGYTF. In DNA, the CDR3 is TGTGCCAGCAGTTACTCGAGAGGGAACTATGGCTACACCTTC.

The chain is built from TRBV2 and TRBJ1-5; tentatively, D is TRBD1 (6 bases). V lost 8 bases, J lost 2 bases, and 13 bases lay in between. This CDR3 spans 14 amino acids. Germline CDR1 reads SNHLY; CDR2 reads FYNNEI. The CDR3 loop is CASSRGWGNQPQHF. In DNA form, the CDR3 reads TGTGCCAGCTCGAGGGGGTGGGGCAATCAGCCCCAGCATTTT.

This clone was detected once. The chain employs TRBV6-6 and TRBJ2-1; 7 nucleotides line up with TRBD2. J was trimmed by 2 bases and V by 0 bases; bases with no gene match: 4. CDR3 length equals 16 residues. Germline CDR1 reads MNHNY; CDR2 reads SVGAGI (reference sequence). The CDR3 DNA is TGTGCCAGCAGTTACTCCCCCGCGGGGGCCTACAATGAGCAGTTCTTC. Amino acids: CASSYSPAGAYNEQFF.

This rearrangement joins TRBV19 to TRBJ1-5; perhaps TRBD1 as D (6 bases). The V gene's germline CDR1 is LNHDA and CDR2 SQIVND (reference sequence). V lost 6 bases and J lost 2, with 14 bases in between. The CDR3 runs 15 residues. The DNA of the CDR3 is TGTGCCAGTAGCCCCATGGGGGCTGGCAATCAGCCCCAGCATTTT. The encoded protein is CASSPMGAGNQPQHF. The entire variable domain, with the rest obtained from reference TRBV19 and TRBJ1-5, is as follows: DGGITQSPKYLFRKEGQNVTLSCEQNLNHDAMYWYRQDPGQGLRLIYYSQIVNDFQKGDIAEGYSVSREKKESFPLTVTSAQKNPTAFYLCASSPMGAGNQPQHFGDGTRLSIL.

The chain uses TRBV5-6 and TRBJ2-2, with D possibly TRBD1 on 6 matching bases. This CDR3 is built from 14 residues. Trimming took off 3 bases at V and 7 bases at J, with 13 bases between the two ends. Germline V lookup: CDR1 SGHDT, CDR2 YYEEEE. This CDR3 reads CASSWEEGVGELFF. CDR3 nucleotide sequence: TGTGCCAGCAGCTGGGAAGAGGGGGTCGGGGAGCTGTTTTTT. Full variable domain (outside the CDR3, taken from reference TRBV5-6 and TRBJ2-2): DAGVTQSPTHLIKTRGQQVTLRCSPKSGHDTVSWYQQALGQGPQFIFQYYEEEERQRGNFPDRFSGHQFPNYSSELNVNALLLGDSALYLCASSWEEGVGELFFGEGSRLTVL.

Only a few counts were recorded for this clone. The gene calls are TRBV6-1 and TRBJ1-6, with D tentatively TRBD1 (6 bases). CDR1 is MNHNS, CDR2 SASEGT, per germline. The CDR3 totals 16 residues. V was clipped by 3 bases and J by 10 bases, with 19 bases between them. CDR3 sequence: CASSDWRIQGSSPLHF. The DNA for the CDR3 is TGTGCCAGCAGTGATTGGCGTATACAGGGCTCCTCACCCCTCCACTTT.

The chain carries TRBV7-5 and TRBJ1-3; the DNA was not compared with TRBD1, the D call given in the table. TRBV7-5 is assigned pseudogene status. The CDR3 sequence is 16 residues long. CDR3 in amino acids: CARSPGTGNSGNTIYF. In nucleotides, the CDR3 is TGTGCCAGAAGCCCAGGGACAGGGAACTCTGGAAACACCATATATTTT.